One sample yielded the 26 T cell receptor beta chains listed below, sequenced in a study of blood T cell repertoires in COVID-19. Assay: immunoSEQ multiplex PCR; the TCRdb copy retains only in-frame clones and omits some. The sample has approximately 500,000 clones; 70% to 90% are singletons. The specimen sequenced was peripheral blood. The source is a human donor in a cohort sampled during active COVID-19.

The genes are TRBV6-5 and TRBJ2-5, with 12 bases lining up with TRBD2. The CDR3 has 15 amino acids. Per the germline V gene, CDR1 is MNHEY and CDR2 is SVGAGI. With 9 bases clipped from V and 7 bases from J, the junction kept 12 bases outside the gene matches. The CDR3 DNA is TGTGCCAGTACTGGGACTAGCGGGTCAAAGGGGACCCAGTACTTC. This sequence encodes CASTGTSGSKGTQYF.

A single count supports this clone. The gene calls are TRBV5-1 and TRBJ2-1; 9 nucleotides line up with TRBD2. There are 14 residues in the CDR3. Germline V gives CDR1 SGHRS, CDR2 YFSETQ. Trimming took 0 bases from V and 7 from J; bases not matched to a gene: 2. The CDR3 region is CASSLVLAGNEQFF. CDR3 DNA: TGCGCCAGCAGCTTGGTCCTAGCGGGAAATGAGCAGTTCTTC.

The V gene is TRBV5-4, the J gene TRBJ2-7; no firm D call. CDR1 is SGHNT and CDR2 is YYREEE in the germline V gene (reference sequence). Trimming removed 1 base from V and 0 bases from J, with 5 bases in between. The length of the CDR3 is 13 residues. Here the CDR3 reads CASSLLLSYEQYF. The DNA of the CDR3 is TGTGCCAGCAGCTTGCTTCTCTCCTACGAGCAGTACTTC.

The V gene is TRBV7-9, the J gene TRBJ2-1; 13 bases are a match to TRBD2. Trimming at V came to 5 bases and at J to 9 bases, leaving 7 bases not matched to a gene. Germline V gene lookup returns CDR1 SEHNR and CDR2 FQNEAQ (reference sequence). The CDR3 length is 15 residues. Written as DNA, the CDR3 is TGTGCCAGCAGCCCCGGACTAGCGGGAGCGGCTGAGCAGTTCTTC. Encoded protein: CASSPGLAGAAEQFF.

The chain has TRBV5-4 and TRBJ2-2; TRBD1 aligns across 8 bases. CDR3 length equals 15 residues. Trimming took 4 bases from V and 6 from J; bases not matched to a gene: 8. In germline, CDR1 is SGHNT, CDR2 YYREEE (reference sequence). The CDR3, as DNA: TGTGCCAGCAGCAGGGGACAGGCGGGTCCCGGGGAGCTGTTTTTT. As protein: CASSRGQAGPGELFF.

V and J are TRBV5-4 and TRBJ2-1, with D possibly being TRBD2 (6 bases). The CDR3 is 14 amino acids. The germline CDR1 and CDR2 sequences are SGHNT and YYREEE (reference sequence). Deletions cut 2 bases from V and 5 bases from J, with 11 bases between. DNA of the CDR3: TGTGCCAGCAGCTTTAGCGGTCCCAACAATGAGCAGTTCTTC. It is translated as CASSFSGPNNEQFF. Full variable domain (missing parts from reference TRBV5-4 and TRBJ2-1): ETGVTQSPTHLIKTRGQQVTLRCSSQSGHNTVSWYQQALGQGPQFIFQYYREEENGRGNFPPRFSGLQFPNYSSELNVNALELDDSALYLCASSFSGPNNEQFFGPGTRLTVL.

CDR3 DNA: TGTGCCATCCGAGGGACTAAAAGTGGCTACAATGAGCAGTTCTTC. It codes for CAIRGTKSGYNEQFF. V and J are TRBV10-3 and TRBJ2-1; 7 bases line up with TRBD2. J was trimmed by 3 bases and V by 8 bases; bases with no gene match: 10. Germline-derived CDR1 and CDR2 are ENHRY and SYGVKD. This CDR3 contains 15 residues.

The V and J genes are TRBV7-9 and TRBJ1-1; 7 nucleotides match TRBD1. J gave up 0 bases and V 6 bases, and 4 bases lay outside the gene matches. The CDR3 has 14 amino acids. Germline V gene lookup returns CDR1 SEHNR and CDR2 FQNEAQ (reference sequence). As DNA, the CDR3 is TGTGCCAGCAGTTCTGGACAGGTGAACACTGAAGCTTTCTTT. Protein: CASSSGQVNTEAFF.

J is TRBJ1-1 and V is TRBV7-2; D may be TRBD1 (5 bases). There are 15 residues in the CDR3. The V and J ends lost 3 bases and 5 bases respectively, with 16 bases between them. Germline V CDR1 and CDR2: SGHTA, FQGNSA. The CDR3 nucleotides are TGTGCCAGCAGCTTGCAGGGAGGGGTGGCGACTGAAGCTTTCTTT. This translates into CASSLQGGVATEAFF. Full variable domain (outside the CDR3, taken from reference TRBV7-2 and TRBJ1-1): GAGVSQSPSNKVTEKGKDVELRCDPISGHTALYWYRQSLGQGLEFLIYFQGNSAPDKSGLPSDRFSAERTGGSVSTLTIQRTQQEDSAVYLCASSLQGGVATEAFFGQGTRLTVV.

The CDR3 DNA follows: TGTGCCAGCAGCGTAGCAGCAGGGGAAGCAACTAATGAAAAACTGTTTTTT. This gives the protein CASSVAAGEATNEKLFF. This chain connects TRBV9 to TRBJ1-4, with TRBD1 as a possible D gene (6 bases). This CDR3 is built from 17 residues. In germline, CDR1 is SGDLS, CDR2 YYNGEE. The V and J ends lost 0 bases and 0 bases respectively, with 12 bases between them.

V gene TRBV19 combines with J gene TRBJ1-5; 9 positions match TRBD1. Germline V gene lookup returns CDR1 LNHDA and CDR2 SQIVND (reference sequence). The CDR3 has 15 residues. The V and J ends lost 5 bases and 3 bases, in that order; junction bases with no gene match: 5. DNA for the CDR3: TGTGCCAGTAGTGGGACAGGGCTGTCCAATCAGCCCCAGCATTTT. Protein: CASSGTGLSNQPQHF.

The chain combines TRBV28 with TRBJ2-7; TRBD1 agrees at 8 bases. V shed 3 bases and J 5 bases; nucleotides not matched to a gene: 12. The CDR3 runs to 16 residues. Germline CDR1 and CDR2: MDHEN and SYDVKM. This chain's CDR3 is CASSFPRTGYLHEQYF. The CDR3 coding sequence is TGTGCCAGCAGTTTTCCACGGACAGGGTACTTACACGAGCAGTACTTC.

The J gene is TRBJ2-3, the V gene TRBV18, with 14 nucleotides matching TRBD2. CDR1 is KGHSH and CDR2 is LQKENI in the germline V gene. The CDR3 sequence is 16 residues long. Trimming cost V 6 bases and J 4 bases; bases outside gene matches: 6. The CDR3, as DNA: TGTGCCAGCTCCCCGGGACTAGCGGGAGTCGCAGATACGCAGTATTTT. It codes for CASSPGLAGVADTQYF.

The chain employs TRBV4-2 and TRBJ2-1; TRBD2 agrees at 7 bases. Germline V gene sequence: CDR1 LGHNA, CDR2 YNFKEQ. The CDR3 spans 17 residues. V shed 0 bases and J 1 base; nucleotides not matched to a gene: 6. CDR3 sequence reads: CASSQEASGSSYNEQFF. The CDR3 DNA reads TGTGCCAGCAGCCAAGAGGCTAGCGGCAGTTCCTACAATGAGCAGTTCTTC.

The chain couples TRBV19 to TRBJ2-7; 12 bases agree with TRBD2. The length of the CDR3 is 18 residues. V lost 6 bases, J lost 0 bases, and 12 bases stayed unmatched. Germline CDR1 and CDR2: LNHDA and SQIVND (reference sequence). The CDR3 DNA sequence: TGTGCCAGTAGCCGAGGACTAGCGGGAAAAGGGAGCTCCTACGAGCAGTACTTC. It specifies CASSRGLAGKGSSYEQYF. Variable domain in full (rest from reference TRBV19 and TRBJ2-7): DGGITQSPKYLFRKEGQNVTLSCEQNLNHDAMYWYRQDPGQGLRLIYYSQIVNDFQKGDIAEGYSVSREKKESFPLTVTSAQKNPTAFYLCASSRGLAGKGSSYEQYFGPGTRLTVT.

CDR3 in amino acids: CASSQGTGHYGYTF. The DNA of the CDR3 is TGTGCCAGCAGTCAGGGTACAGGGCACTATGGCTACACCTTC. J is TRBJ1-2 and V is TRBV6-5; D is possibly TRBD1 (6 bases). V was clipped by 5 bases and J by 3 bases, with 13 bases between them. Germline assignment: CDR1 MNHEY and CDR2 SVGAGI. The CDR3 runs to 14 residues.

This clone was observed a single time. The V gene is TRBV27, the J gene TRBJ2-5; 10 nucleotides align to TRBD2. V shed 5 bases, J shed 7 bases, and the junction held 10 bases outside the gene matches. Germline CDR1 and CDR2: MNHEY and SMNVEV (reference sequence). The CDR3 runs to 15 residues. CDR3 nucleotides: TGTGCCAGCAGTCTCTCTAGCGGGAGTGTAGGGACCCAGTACTTC. Its protein is CASSLSSGSVGTQYF.

V usage is TRBV7-3 and J usage is TRBJ2-1; 8 nucleotides line up with TRBD1. Per the germline V gene, CDR1 is SGHTA and CDR2 is FQGTGA. This CDR3 contains 16 residues. V lost 1 base, J lost 7 bases, and 9 bases stayed unmatched. CDR3: CASSLKAGGWGNEQFF. In nucleotides, the CDR3 is TGTGCCAGCAGCTTAAAGGCAGGGGGCTGGGGTAATGAGCAGTTCTTC.

Here the CDR3 DNA reads TGTGCCAGCAGTGAGAACTCCCCGGGACAGGACTACGAGCAGTACTTC. Protein sequence: CASSENSPGQDYEQYF. The chain carries TRBV25-1 and TRBJ2-7; 8 bases map to TRBD1. The CDR3 spans 16 residues. Germline loops: CDR1 MGHDK, CDR2 SYGVNS. V gave up 3 bases and J gave up 3 bases; unmatched junction bases: 10.

The chain couples TRBV4-2 to TRBJ2-1; 11 positions match TRBD2. This CDR3 comprises 16 residues. The germline V gene has CDR1 LGHNA and CDR2 YNFKEQ. J lost 7 bases, V lost 0 bases, and 5 bases had no gene match. CDR3 amino acids: CASSQEVAGGWNEQFF. Written as DNA, the CDR3 is TGTGCCAGCAGCCAAGAAGTAGCGGGAGGGTGGAATGAGCAGTTCTTC.

This clone was detected only once. The V gene is TRBV3-1 (or the pseudogene TRBV3-2), the J gene TRBJ1-4; tentatively, D is TRBD1 (6 bases). The CDR3 sequence is 15 residues long. Germline V gene sequence: CDR1 LGHDT, CDR2 YNNKEL (reference sequence). Between the trimmed V and J ends, which lost 4 bases and 4 bases, there was a span of 13 bases. CDR3 sequence reads: CASSPGQSLNEKLFF. The CDR3 DNA is TGTGCCAGCAGCCCCGGACAGAGTCTTAATGAAAAACTGTTTTTT.

This chain links TRBV19 with TRBJ2-1; no reliable D call. CDR1 and CDR2 (germline): LNHDA, SQIVND (reference sequence). CDR3 size: 14 residues. The V end lost 6 bases, the J end lost 0 bases, and 9 bases lay between the germline ends. The CDR3 sequence is CASSLDSSYNEQFF. The CDR3, as DNA: TGTGCCAGTAGCCTAGATAGCTCCTACAATGAGCAGTTCTTC.

This chain joins TRBV24-1 and TRBJ2-1; 9 nucleotides align to TRBD1. CDR1 is KGHDR and CDR2 is SFDVKD in the germline V gene. CDR3 length: 14 amino acids. With V trimmed by 9 bases and J by 2 bases, 4 bases remained unmatched. The CDR3 region has the DNA TGTGCCACCTCAACAGGGGGCACCTACAATGAGCAGTTCTTC. This translates into CATSTGGTYNEQFF.

This rearrangement joins TRBV29-1 to TRBJ1-2; a weak D match, TRBD1 (5 bases). Deletions cut 4 bases from V and 0 bases from J, with 9 bases between. The CDR3 runs 13 residues. Germline assignment: CDR1 SQVTM and CDR2 ANQGSEA. CDR3 in DNA: TGCAGCGTTGCAGACAGTACTAACTATGGCTACACCTTC. Protein: CSVADSTNYGYTF.

Of note for this clone: Other nucleotide sequences from this sample produce the same CDR3. This sequence joins TRBV5-1 and TRBJ1-1; D gene unclear. The CDR3 is 13 residues long. Germline CDR1 reads SGHRS; CDR2 reads YFSETQ. V was trimmed by 2 bases and J by 2 bases, leaving 7 bases between them. This chain's CDR3 is CASSFRENTEAFF. For the CDR3, the DNA is TGCGCCAGCAGCTTCCGGGAAAACACTGAAGCTTTCTTT.

The chain combines TRBV6-5 with TRBJ2-7; TRBD1 matches at 9 bases. The CDR3 is 13 amino acids. Germline values: CDR1 MNHEY, CDR2 SVGAGI. V lost 6 bases to trimming and J lost 4 bases; unmatched junction nucleotides: 4. CDR3 nucleotide sequence: TGTGCCAGCAGACCACAGGGGGCTTACGAGCAGTACTTC. Amino acids: CASRPQGAYEQYF.